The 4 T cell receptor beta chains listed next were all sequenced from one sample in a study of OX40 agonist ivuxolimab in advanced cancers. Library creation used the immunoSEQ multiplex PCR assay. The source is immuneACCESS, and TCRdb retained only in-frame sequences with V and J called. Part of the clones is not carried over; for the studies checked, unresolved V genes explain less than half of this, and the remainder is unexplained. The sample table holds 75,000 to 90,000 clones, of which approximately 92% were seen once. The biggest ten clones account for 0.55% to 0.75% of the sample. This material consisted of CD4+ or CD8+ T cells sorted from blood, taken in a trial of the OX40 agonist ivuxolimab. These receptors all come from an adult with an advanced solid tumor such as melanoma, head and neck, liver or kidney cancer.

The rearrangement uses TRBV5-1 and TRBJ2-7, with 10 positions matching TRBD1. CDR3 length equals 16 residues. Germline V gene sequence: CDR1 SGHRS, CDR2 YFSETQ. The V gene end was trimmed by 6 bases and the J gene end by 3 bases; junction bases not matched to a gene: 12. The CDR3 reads CASTTQGQGSNYEQYF. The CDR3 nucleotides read TGCGCCAGCACCACGCAGGGACAGGGGTCTAACTACGAGCAGTACTTC. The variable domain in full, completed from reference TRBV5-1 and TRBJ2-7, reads KAGVTQTPRYLIKTRGQQVTLSCSPISGHRSVSWYQQTPGQGLQFLFEYFSETQRNKGNFPGRFSGRQFSNSRSEMNVSTLELGDSALYLCASTTQGQGSNYEQYFGPGTRLTVT.

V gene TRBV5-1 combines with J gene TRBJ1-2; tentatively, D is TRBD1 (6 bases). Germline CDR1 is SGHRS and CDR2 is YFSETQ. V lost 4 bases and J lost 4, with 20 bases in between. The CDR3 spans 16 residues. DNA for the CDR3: TGCGCCAGCAGCCTCGCCCAGGACAGTCAATTCTATGGCTACACCTTC. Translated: CASSLAQDSQFYGYTF.

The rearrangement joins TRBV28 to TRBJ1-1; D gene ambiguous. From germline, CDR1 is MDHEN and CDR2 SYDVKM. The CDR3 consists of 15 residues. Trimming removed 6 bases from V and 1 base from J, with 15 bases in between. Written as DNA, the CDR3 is TGTGCCAGCAGCCCCGGTGGGCAGACGAACACTGAAGCTTTCTTT. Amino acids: CASSPGGQTNTEAFF.

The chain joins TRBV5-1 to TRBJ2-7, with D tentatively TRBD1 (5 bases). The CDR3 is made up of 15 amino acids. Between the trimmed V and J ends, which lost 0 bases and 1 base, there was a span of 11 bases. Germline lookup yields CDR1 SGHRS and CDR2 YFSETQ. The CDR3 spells CASSLGDRSSYEQYF. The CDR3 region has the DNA TGCGCCAGCAGCTTGGGAGACAGATCATCCTACGAGCAGTACTTC.